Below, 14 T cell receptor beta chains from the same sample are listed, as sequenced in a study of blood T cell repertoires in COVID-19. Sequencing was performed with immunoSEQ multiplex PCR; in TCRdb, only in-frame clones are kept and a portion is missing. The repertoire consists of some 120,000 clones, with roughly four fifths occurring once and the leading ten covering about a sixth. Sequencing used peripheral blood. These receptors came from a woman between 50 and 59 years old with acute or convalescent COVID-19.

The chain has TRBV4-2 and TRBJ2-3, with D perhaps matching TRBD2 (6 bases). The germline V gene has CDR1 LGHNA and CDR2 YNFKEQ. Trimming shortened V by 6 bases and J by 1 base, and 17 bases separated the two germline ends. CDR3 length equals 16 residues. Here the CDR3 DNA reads TGTGCCAGCAGTCCAACCTTTGGCGGGGGCACAGATACGCAGTATTTT. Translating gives CASSPTFGGGTDTQYF.

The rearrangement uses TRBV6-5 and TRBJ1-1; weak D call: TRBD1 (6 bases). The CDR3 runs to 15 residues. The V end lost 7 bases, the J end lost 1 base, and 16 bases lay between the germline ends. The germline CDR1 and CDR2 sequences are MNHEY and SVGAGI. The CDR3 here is CASIEHWTENTEAFF. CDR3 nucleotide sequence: TGTGCCAGCATCGAACATTGGACAGAGAACACTGAAGCTTTCTTT.

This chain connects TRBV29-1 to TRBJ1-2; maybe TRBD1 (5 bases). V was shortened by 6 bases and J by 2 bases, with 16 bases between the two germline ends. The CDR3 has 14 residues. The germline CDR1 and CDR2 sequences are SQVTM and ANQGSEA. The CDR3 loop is CSVKERAGNYGYTF. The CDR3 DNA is TGCAGCGTCAAGGAGCGGGCAGGGAACTATGGCTACACCTTC.

Here the CDR3 reads CASGPDRYYEQYF. In DNA, the CDR3 is TGTGCCAGCGGGCCAGATAGATATTACGAGCAGTACTTC. The chain employs TRBV12-3 or TRBV12-4 and TRBJ2-7; D gene ambiguous. The CDR3 contains 13 residues. V was pared by 8 bases and J by 4 bases, with 15 bases between.

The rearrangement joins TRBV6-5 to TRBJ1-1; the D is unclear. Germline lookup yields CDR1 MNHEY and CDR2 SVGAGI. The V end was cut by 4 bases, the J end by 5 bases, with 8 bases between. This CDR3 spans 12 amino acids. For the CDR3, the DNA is TGTGCCAGCAGTTCCGGACTAACTGAAGCTTTCTTT. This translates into CASSSGLTEAFF.

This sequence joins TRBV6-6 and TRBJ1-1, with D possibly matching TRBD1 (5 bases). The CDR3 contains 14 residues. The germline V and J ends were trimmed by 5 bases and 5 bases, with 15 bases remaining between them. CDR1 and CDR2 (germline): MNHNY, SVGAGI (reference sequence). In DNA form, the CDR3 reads TGTGCCAGCAGTCCCGGGGGGGGTCCGACTGAAGCTTTCTTT. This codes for CASSPGGGPTEAFF.

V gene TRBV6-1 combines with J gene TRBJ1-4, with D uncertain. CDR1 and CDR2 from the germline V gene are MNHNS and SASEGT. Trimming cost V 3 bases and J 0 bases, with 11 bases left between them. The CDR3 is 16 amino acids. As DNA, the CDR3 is TGTGCCAGCAGTGATGCAAGAGGTGCAACTAATGAAAAACTGTTTTTT. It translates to CASSDARGATNEKLFF.

The CDR3, as DNA: TGTGCCAGCAGTTCACATGACAGGGTGATCCAAGAGACCCAGTACTTC. It translates to CASSSHDRVIQETQYF. V usage is TRBV28 and J usage is TRBJ2-5; 7 positions match TRBD1. This CDR3 has 16 amino acids. After removal of 4 bases from V and 1 base from J, the junction contained 9 bases not matched to a gene. Germline-derived CDR1 and CDR2 are MDHEN and SYDVKM.

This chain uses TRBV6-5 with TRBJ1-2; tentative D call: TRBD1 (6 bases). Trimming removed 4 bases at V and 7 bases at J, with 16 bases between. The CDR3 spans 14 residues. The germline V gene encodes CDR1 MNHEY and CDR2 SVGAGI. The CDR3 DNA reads TGTGCCAGCAGTTCCAAAGCAGGGGCTAGTGGCTACACCTTC. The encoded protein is CASSSKAGASGYTF.

CDR3 nucleotides: TGTGCCACCAGTGATGGGAAGAGGGACACCGGGGAGCTGTTTTTT. This sequence encodes CATSDGKRDTGELFF. The gene calls are TRBV24-1 and TRBJ2-2, with D maybe TRBD2 (5 bases). Germline V gene sequence: CDR1 KGHDR, CDR2 SFDVKD. This CDR3 region has 15 residues. V was cut by 3 bases and J by 3 bases, with 10 bases left in between.

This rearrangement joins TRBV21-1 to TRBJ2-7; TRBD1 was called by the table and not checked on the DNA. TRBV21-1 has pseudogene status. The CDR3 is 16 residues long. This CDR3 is CASSKPTGKGLYEQYF. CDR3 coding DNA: TGTGCCAGCAGCAAACCGACAGGGAAGGGACTCTACGAGCAGTACTTC.

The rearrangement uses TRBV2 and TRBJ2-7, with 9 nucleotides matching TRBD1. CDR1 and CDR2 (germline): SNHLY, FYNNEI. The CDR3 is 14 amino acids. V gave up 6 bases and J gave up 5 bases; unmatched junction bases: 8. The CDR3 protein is CASRAGTGLDEQYF. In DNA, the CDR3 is TGTGCCAGCAGAGCCGGGACAGGGCTCGACGAGCAGTACTTC.

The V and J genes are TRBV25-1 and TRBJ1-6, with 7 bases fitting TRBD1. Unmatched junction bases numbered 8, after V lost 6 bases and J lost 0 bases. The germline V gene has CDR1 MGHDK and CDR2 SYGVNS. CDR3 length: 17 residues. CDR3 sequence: CASSQTGVSSYNSPLHF. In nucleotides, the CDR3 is TGTGCCAGCAGCCAAACAGGGGTGAGCTCCTATAATTCACCCCTCCACTTT.

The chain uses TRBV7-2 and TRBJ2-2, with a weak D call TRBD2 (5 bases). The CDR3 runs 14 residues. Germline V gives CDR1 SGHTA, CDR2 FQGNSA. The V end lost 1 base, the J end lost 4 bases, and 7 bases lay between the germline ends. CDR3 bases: TGTGCCAGCAGCTTAGAGAGGGTCACCGGGGAGCTGTTTTTT. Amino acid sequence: CASSLERVTGELFF.